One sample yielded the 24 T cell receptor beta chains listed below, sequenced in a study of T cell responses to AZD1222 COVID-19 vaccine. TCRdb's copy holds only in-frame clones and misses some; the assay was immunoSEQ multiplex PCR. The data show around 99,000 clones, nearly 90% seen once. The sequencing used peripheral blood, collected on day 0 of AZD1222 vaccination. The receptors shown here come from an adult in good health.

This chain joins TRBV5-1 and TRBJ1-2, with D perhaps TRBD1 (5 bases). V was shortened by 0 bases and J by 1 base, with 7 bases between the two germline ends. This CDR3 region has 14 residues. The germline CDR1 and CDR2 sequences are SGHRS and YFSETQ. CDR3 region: CASSLGGDNYGYTF. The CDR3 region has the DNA TGCGCCAGCAGCTTGGGAGGGGATAACTATGGCTACACCTTC.

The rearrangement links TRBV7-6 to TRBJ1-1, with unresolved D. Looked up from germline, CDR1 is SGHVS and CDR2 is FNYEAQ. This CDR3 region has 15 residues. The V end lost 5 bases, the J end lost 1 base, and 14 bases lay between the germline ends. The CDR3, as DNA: TGTGCCAGCAGCCCCCCAACGGGGAGGAACACTGAAGCTTTCTTT. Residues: CASSPPTGRNTEAFF.

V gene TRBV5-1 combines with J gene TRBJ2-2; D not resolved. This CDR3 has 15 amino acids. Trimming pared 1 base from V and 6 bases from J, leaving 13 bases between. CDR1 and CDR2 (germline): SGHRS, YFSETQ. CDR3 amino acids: CASSLLGSGSGELFF. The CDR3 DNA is TGCGCCAGCAGCTTGCTTGGCTCAGGCTCCGGGGAGCTGTTTTTT.

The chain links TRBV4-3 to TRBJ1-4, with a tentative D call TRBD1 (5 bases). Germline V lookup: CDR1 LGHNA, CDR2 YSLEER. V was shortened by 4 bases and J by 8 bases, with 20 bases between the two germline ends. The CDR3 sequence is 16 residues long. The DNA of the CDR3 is TGCGCCAGCAGCCCTCTACCCGGGCAGGGAGACGAAAAACTGTTTTTT. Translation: CASSPLPGQGDEKLFF.

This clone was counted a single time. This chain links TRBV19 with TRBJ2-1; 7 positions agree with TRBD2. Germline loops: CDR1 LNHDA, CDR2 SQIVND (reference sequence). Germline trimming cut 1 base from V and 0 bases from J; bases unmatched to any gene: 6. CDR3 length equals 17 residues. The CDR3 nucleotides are TGTGCCAGTAGTATAGCCCCGGGGAGGGGCTCCTACAATGAGCAGTTCTTC. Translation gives CASSIAPGRGSYNEQFF.

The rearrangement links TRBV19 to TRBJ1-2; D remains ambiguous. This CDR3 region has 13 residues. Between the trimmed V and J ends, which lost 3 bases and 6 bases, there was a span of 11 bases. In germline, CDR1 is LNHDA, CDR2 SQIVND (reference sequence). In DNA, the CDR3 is TGTGCCAGTAGTATTGGACTCTCGGATGGCTACACCTTC. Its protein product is CASSIGLSDGYTF.

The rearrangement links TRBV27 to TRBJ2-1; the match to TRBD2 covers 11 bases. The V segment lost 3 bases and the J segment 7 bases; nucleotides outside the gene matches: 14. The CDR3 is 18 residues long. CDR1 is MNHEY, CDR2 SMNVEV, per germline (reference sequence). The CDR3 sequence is CASSLYGTSGPRGNEQFF. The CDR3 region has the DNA TGTGCCAGCAGTTTGTACGGGACTAGCGGCCCCCGGGGAAATGAGCAGTTCTTC.

The CDR3, as DNA: TGTGCCAGCAGTTTTCAGGGGGCCAGGACTGAAGCTTTCTTT. Amino acid sequence: CASSFQGARTEAFF. This rearrangement joins TRBV28 to TRBJ1-1; 8 bases map to TRBD1. Trimming cost V 3 bases and J 5 bases; bases outside gene matches: 5. The germline gives CDR1 MDHEN, CDR2 SYDVKM. The CDR3 consists of 14 residues.

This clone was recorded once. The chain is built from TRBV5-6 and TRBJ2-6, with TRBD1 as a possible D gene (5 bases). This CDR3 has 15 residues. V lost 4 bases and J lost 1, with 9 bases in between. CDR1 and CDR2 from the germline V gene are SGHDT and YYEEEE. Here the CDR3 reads CASSLRQSGANVLTF. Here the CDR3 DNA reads TGTGCCAGCAGCCTTCGACAGTCTGGGGCCAACGTCCTGACTTTC.

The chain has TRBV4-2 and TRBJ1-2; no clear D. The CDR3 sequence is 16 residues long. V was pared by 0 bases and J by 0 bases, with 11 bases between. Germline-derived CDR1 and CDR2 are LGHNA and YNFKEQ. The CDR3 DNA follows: TGTGCCAGCAGCCAAGATTTGAGACACACTAACTATGGCTACACCTTC. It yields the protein CASSQDLRHTNYGYTF.

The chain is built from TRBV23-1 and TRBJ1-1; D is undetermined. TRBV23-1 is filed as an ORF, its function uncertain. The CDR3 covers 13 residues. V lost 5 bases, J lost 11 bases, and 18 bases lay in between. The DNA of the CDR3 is TGCGCCAGCAGTGTAGAGTTTTCCCATGGGGCTTTCTTT. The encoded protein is CASSVEFSHGAFF.

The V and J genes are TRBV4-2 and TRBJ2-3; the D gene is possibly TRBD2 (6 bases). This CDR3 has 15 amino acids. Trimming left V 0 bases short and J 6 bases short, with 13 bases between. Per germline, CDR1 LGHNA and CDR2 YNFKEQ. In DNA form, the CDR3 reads TGTGCCAGCAGCCAAGATTGGAGGGAATCGGATACGCAGTATTTT. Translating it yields CASSQDWRESDTQYF.

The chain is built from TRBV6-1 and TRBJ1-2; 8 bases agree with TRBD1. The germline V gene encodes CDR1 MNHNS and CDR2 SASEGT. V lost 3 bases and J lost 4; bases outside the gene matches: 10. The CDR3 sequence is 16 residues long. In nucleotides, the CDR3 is TGTGCCAGCAGTGAGGGGCCAGGGGGCGCGCCCTATGGCTACACCTTC. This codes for CASSEGPGGAPYGYTF.

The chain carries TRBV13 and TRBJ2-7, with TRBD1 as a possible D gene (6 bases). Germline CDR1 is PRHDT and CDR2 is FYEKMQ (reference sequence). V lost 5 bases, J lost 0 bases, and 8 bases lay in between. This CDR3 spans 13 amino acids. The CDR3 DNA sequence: TGTGCCAGCAGCCAGGGGCGCTCCTACGAGCAGTACTTC. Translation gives CASSQGRSYEQYF.

The CDR3 nucleotides are TGTGCCAGCAGCCAGCCGGGGGGTCCCCCACCCTACGAGCAGTACTTC. Translation: CASSQPGGPPPYEQYF. The V call is TRBV14, the J call TRBJ2-7; TRBD2 agrees at 7 bases. Germline CDR1 SGHDN, CDR2 FVKESK. CDR3 length: 16 residues. Trimming removed 3 bases from V and 2 bases from J; junction bases left unmatched: 10.

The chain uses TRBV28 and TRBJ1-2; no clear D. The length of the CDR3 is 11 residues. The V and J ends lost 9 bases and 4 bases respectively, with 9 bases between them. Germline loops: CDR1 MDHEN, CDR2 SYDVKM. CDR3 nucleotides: TGTGCCAGTCGAGAGCCCTATGGCTACACCTTC. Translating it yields CASREPYGYTF.

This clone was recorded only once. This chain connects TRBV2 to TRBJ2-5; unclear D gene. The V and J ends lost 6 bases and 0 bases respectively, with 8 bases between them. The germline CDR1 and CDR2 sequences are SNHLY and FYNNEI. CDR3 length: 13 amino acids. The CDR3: CASSPAYQETQYF. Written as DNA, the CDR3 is TGTGCCAGCAGCCCCGCCTACCAAGAGACCCAGTACTTC.

CDR3 loop: CASRSSAGTPEAFF. The CDR3 nucleotides read TGTGCCAGCAGGAGTTCAGCAGGGACACCAGAAGCTTTCTTT. The V gene is TRBV6-5, the J gene TRBJ1-1, with D tentatively TRBD1 (6 bases). Per the germline V gene, CDR1 is MNHEY and CDR2 is SVGAGI. Trimming shortened V by 6 bases and J by 8 bases, and 19 bases separated the two germline ends. This CDR3 contains 14 residues.

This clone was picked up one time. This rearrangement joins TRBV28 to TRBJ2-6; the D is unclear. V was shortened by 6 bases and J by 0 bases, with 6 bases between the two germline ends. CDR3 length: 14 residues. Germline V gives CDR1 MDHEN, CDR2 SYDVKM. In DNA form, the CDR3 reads TGTGCCAGCAGCCGGTACTCTGGGGCCAACGTCCTGACTTTC. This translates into CASSRYSGANVLTF.

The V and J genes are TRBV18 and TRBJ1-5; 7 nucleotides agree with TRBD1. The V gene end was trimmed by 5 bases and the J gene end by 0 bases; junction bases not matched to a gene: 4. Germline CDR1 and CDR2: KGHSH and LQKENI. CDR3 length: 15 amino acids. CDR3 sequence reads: CASSKGDSSNQPQHF. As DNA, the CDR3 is TGTGCCAGCTCAAAAGGGGACAGTAGCAATCAGCCCCAGCATTTT. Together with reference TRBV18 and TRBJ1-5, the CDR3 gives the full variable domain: NAGVMQNPRHLVRRRGQEARLRCSPMKGHSHVYWYRQLPEEGLKFMVYLQKENIIDESGMPKERFSAEFPKEGPSILRIQQVVRGDSAAYFCASSKGDSSNQPQHFGDGTRLSIL.

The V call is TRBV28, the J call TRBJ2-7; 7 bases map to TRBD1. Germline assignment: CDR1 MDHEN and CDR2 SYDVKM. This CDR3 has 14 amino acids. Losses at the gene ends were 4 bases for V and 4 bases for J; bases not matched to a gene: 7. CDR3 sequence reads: CASSSRGQVYEQYF. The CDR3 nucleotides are TGTGCCAGCAGTTCCAGAGGACAGGTGTACGAGCAGTACTTC.

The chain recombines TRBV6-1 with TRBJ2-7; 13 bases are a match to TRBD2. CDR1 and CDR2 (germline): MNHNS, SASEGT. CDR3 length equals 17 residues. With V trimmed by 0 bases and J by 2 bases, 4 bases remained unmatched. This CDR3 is CASSEARLAGGTYEQYV. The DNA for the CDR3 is TGTGCCAGCAGTGAAGCCCGACTAGCGGGAGGCACCTACGAGCAGTACGTC.

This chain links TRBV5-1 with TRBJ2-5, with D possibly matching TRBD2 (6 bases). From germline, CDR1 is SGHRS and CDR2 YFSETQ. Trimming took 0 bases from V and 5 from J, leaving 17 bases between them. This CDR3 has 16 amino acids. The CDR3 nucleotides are TGCGCCAGCAGCTTGGGTGCCCGGGGGACTGAGGAGACCCAGTACTTC. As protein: CASSLGARGTEETQYF.

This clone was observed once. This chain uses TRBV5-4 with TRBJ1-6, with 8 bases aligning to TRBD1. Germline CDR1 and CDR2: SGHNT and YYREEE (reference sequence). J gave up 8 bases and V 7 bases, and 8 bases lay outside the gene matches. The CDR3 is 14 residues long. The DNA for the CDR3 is TGTGCCAGCTTCCAACAGGGGGATTATTCACCCCTCCACTTT. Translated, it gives CASFQQGDYSPLHF.